This T cell receptor (beta chain) appears in the sequencing data of a study of PD-L1 blockade in urothelial cancer (dated by TCRdb to about 2017). Looking at the study overall: Therapy was started in the mid-2010s for all patients, and atezolizumab 1,200 mg was administered intravenously every 3 weeks. Twenty-five of 29 patients were males with bladder-origin urothelial cancer, and 18 of 29 reported a prior smoking history. Patients had an ECOG performance status of 0 or 1 and had received between 0 and 3 prior chemotherapy regimens. Blood samples were analyzed at 3 weeks after treatment start (second dose) and at 6 weeks after treatment start. Blood samples yielded a median of around 150,000 T cells and around 80,000 unique TCRs, with median clonality about 0.08. Somatic, immune and clinical correlates of response to PD-L1 blockade with atezolizumab in urothelial cancer were the focus of an exploratory multi-omic analysis. TCR sequencing covered pretreatment tumor samples and matched, serially collected peripheral blood taken before and after atezolizumab treatment. Progression-free survival longer than 6 months counted as durable clinical benefit, and TCR features were additionally tested against both progression-free and overall survival. In the same patients, whole exome sequencing and RNA sequencing of pretreatment tumors were performed in addition to TCR sequencing. Durable clinical benefit was achieved by nine patients but not by the remaining 20. Pretreatment blood TCR-seq was available for nearly 30 patients, at least one posttreatment blood collection was obtained for about 25 patients, and tumor TCR-seq was available for about 25 patients. Overall study outcomes, separate from this receptor: A pretreatment peripheral blood TCR clonality below the median was linked to improved progression-free and overall survival. Small sample size (n of about 29) and many exploratory analyses mean the results are intended to be hypothesis-generating. At 3 weeks after the start of treatment, tumor-associated TCR clones in peripheral blood had expanded more in patients with durable benefit (n ≈ 24, p = 0.022).

Synthetic TCR analog templates were spiked into each PCR to estimate absolute template abundance from read counts. The immunoSEQ assay was used to amplify TCRbeta CDR3 regions from genomic DNA with bias-controlled V and J gene primers. Sequencing of rearranged TCRbeta segments was done at approximately 20X coverage. For the original study's pipeline: Sequencing errors were corrected by clustering, and CDR3s were annotated against IMGT so that V, D and J genes could be assigned. Downstream analyses used only productive TCRbeta rearrangements, leaving out any out-of-frame or stop-codon sequences. Clonality was calculated as one minus the Shannon entropy normalized by the log of the number of unique productive sequences. Clones differing between time points or between blood and tumor were identified by Fisher's exact test with Benjamini-Hochberg correction at adjusted p below 0.01. TCRdb provides this immuneACCESS table in a form limited to in-frame rearrangements. Some clones are lacking; in checked studies, under half of them reflect an unresolved V gene, and why the rest are absent is not known. The V and J calls and clone size were taken over from that table, and D and trimming were inferred from the DNA. The sample table contains 85,000 to 90,000 clones; only one count was recorded for about 90% of them. About 0.89% of the sample rests with the top ten.

The sample's time point label, in plain terms: pretreatment peripheral blood. The cohort comprised around 31 patients with locally advanced or metastatic urothelial carcinoma treated at Memorial Sloan Kettering on a trial protocol. Peripheral blood mononuclear cells were collected pretreatment and during treatment, with between 1 and 8 total time points obtained per patient. The Qiagen DNeasy Blood extraction kit was used to purify genomic DNA from total PBMCs and tumor samples. PBMCs were collected pretreatment and during treatment, and were isolated and stored as previously described. CDR1 and CDR2, looked up from the germline V gene, are SNHLY and FYNNEI. The germline V and J ends show losses of 5 bases and 8 bases respectively, and no gene match explains 13 bases of the junction. Counted from cysteine to phenylalanine, this CDR3 has 17 amino acids. Left in the record is the CDR3 DNA by itself, 51 bases read in frame from the first base.

On this clone itself: This receptor's antigen is unknown. Nothing much larger sits one base from this clone, and base qualities are not available.

This clonotype originated in a woman of 80 years or more with urothelial cancer. Recombination connected TRBV2 to TRBJ1-4; a stretch of 11 junction bases matches TRBD1. Sequenced material: PBMCs, taken around atezolizumab (anti-PD-L1) treatment. The CDR3 amino acid sequence is: CASSPRDRGTFREKLFF. The DNA sequence is as follows: TGTGCCAGCAGTCCCCGGGACAGGGGGACCTTTAGGGAAAAACTGTTTTTT.